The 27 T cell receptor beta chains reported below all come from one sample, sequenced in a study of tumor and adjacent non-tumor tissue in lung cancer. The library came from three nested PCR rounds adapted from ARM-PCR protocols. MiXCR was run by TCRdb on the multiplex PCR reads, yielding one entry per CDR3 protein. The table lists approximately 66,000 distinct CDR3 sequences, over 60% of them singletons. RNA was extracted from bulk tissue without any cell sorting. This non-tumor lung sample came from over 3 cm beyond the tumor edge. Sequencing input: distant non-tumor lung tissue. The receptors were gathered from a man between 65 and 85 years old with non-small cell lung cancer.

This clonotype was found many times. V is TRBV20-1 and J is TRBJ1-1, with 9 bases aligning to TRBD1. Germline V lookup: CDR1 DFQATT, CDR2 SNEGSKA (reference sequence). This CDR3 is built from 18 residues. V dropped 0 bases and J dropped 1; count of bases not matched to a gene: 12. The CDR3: CSARDPTGGGLRNTEAFF. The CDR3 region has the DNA TGCAGTGCTAGAGACCCAACAGGGGGCGGCTTGCGGAACACTGAAGCTTTCTTT.

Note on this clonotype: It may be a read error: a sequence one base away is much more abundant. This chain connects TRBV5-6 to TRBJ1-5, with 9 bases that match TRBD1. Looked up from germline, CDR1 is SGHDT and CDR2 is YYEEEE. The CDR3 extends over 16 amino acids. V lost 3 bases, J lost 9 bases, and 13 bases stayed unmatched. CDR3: CASSWGEDRGHRPQHF. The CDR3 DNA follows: TGTGCCAGCAGCTGGGGAGAGGACAGGGGCCATCGGCCCCAGCATTTT.

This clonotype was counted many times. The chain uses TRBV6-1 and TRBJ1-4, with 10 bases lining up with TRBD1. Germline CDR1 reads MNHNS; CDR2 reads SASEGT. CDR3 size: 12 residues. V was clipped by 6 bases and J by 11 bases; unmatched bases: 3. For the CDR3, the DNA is TGTGCCAGCAGGGAGGGACAGGGGAAACTGTTTTTT. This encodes CASREGQGKLFF.

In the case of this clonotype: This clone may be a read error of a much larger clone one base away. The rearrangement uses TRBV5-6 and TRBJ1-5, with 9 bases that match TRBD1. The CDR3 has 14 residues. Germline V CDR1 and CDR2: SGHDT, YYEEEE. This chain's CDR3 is CVSSWTGDNQPQHF. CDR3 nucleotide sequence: TGTGTCAGCAGCTGGACAGGGGACAATCAGCCCCAGCATTTT.

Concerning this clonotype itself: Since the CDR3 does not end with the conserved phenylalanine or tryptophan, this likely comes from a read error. The CDR3 DNA follows: TGTGTCAGCACCTACGGTACGGGCTTACTTGGCAATGAGCAGTTCCTC. It translates to CVSTYGTGLLGNEQFL. The V call is TRBV6-2 or TRBV6-3, the J call TRBJ2-1, with unresolved D. This CDR3 is built from 16 residues. CDR1 is MNHEY, CDR2 SVGEGT, per germline.

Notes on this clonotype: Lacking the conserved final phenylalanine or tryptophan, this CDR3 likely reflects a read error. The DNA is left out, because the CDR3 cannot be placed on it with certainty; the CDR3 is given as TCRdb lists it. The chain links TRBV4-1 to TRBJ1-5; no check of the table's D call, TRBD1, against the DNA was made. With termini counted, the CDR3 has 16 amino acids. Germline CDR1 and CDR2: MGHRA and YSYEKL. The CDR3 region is CASSQEQTSLRQPRHS.

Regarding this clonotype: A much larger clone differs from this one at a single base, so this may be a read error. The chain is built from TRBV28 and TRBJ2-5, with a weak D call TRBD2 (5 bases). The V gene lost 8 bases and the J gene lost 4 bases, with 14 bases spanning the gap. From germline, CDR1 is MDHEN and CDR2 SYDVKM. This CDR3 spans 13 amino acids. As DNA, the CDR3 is TGTGCCAGCCTCCGGCTGGAGGTAGAGACCCAGTACTTC. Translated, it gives CASLRLEVETQYF. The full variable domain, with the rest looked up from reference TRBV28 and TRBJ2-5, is DVKVTQSSRYLVKRTGEKVFLECVQDMDHENMFWYRQDPGLGLRLIYFSYDVKMKEKGDIPEGYSVSREKKERFSLILESASTNQTSMYLCASLRLEVETQYFGPGTRLLVL.

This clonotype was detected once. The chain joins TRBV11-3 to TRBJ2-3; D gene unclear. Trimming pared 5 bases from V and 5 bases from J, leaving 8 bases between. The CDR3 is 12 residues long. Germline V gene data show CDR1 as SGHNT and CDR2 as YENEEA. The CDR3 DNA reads TGTGCCAGCAGCGGGCATGGAGATACGCAGTATTTT. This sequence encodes CASSGHGDTQYF. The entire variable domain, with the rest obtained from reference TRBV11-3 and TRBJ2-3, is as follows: EAGVVQSPRYKIIEKKQPVAFWCNPISGHNTLYWYLQNLGQGPELLIRYENEEAVDDSQLPKDRFSAERLKGVDSTLKIQPAELGDSAVYLCASSGHGDTQYFGPGTRLTVL.

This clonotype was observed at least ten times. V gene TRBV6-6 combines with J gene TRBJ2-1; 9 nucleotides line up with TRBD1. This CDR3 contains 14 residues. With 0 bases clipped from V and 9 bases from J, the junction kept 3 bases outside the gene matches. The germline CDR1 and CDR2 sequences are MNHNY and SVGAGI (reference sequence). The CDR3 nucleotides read TGTGCCAGCAGTTACTCTGGGACAGGGAGTGAGCAGTTCTTC. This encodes CASSYSGTGSEQFF.

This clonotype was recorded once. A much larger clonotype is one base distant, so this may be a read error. The CDR3 here is CASSQPEGNQPQHF. The CDR3, as DNA: TGTGCCAGCAGCCAGCCGGAGGGCAATCAGCCCCAGCATTTT. J is TRBJ1-5 and V is TRBV5-5; D uncertain. The CDR3 has 14 amino acids. The V end lost 4 bases, the J end lost 2 bases, and 10 bases lay between the germline ends. CDR1 SGHKS and CDR2 YYEKEE come from the germline V gene (reference sequence).

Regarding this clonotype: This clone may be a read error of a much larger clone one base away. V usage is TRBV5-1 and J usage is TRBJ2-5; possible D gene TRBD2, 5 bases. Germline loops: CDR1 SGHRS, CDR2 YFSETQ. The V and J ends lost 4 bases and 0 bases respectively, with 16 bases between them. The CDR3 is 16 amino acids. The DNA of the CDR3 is TGCGCCAGCAGCCGCCAGGAGGCCGAGTACCAAGAGACCCAGTACTTC. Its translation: CASSRQEAEYQETQYF.

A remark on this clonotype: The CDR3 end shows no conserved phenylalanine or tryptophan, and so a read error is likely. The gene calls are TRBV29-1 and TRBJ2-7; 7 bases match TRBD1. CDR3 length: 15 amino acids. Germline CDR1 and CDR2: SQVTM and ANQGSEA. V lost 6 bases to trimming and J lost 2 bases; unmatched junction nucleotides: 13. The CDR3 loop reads CSVNTGTDTTYEQYI. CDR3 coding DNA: TGCAGCGTGAATACCGGGACAGACACAACCTACGAGCAGTACATC.

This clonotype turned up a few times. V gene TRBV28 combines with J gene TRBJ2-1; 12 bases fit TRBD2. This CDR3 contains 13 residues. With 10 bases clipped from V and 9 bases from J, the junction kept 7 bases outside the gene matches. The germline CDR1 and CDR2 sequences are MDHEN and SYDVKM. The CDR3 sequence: CATLGLAGSEQFF. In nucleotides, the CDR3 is TGTGCCACTCTCGGACTAGCGGGAAGTGAGCAGTTCTTC.

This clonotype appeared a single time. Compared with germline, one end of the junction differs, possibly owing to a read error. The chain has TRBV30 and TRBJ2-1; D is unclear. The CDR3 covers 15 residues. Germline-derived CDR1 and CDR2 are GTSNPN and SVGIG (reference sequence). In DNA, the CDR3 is TGTGCCTGGAGTGTACCGCGGAGCTCCCACAATGAGCAGTTCTTC. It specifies CAWSVPRSSHNEQFF.

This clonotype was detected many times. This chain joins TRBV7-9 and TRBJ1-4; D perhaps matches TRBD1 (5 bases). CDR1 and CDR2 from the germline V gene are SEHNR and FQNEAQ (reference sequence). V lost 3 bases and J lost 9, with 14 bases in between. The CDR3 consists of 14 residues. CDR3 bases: TGTGCCAGCAGCTTCCGGGACCCAAGCAAAAAACTGTTTTTT. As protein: CASSFRDPSKKLFF.

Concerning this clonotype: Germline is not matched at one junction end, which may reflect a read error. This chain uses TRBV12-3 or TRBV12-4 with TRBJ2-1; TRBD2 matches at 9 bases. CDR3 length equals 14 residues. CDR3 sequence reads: CASTLAASGVEQFF. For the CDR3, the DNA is TGTGCTAGCACTTTAGCGGCTAGCGGGGTCGAGCAGTTCTTC.

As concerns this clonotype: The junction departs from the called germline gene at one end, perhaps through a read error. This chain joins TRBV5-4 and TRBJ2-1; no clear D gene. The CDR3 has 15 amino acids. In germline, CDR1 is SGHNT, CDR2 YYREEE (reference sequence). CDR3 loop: CASSLRSTSYNDQFF. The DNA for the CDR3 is TGTGCCAGCAGCTTAAGGTCCACATCCTACAATGACCAGTTCTTC.

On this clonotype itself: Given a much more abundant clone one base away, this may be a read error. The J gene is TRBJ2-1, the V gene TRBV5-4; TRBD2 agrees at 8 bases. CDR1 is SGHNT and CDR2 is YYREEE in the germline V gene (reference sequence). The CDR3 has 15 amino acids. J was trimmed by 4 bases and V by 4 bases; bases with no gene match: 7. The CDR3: CASSVSGSLYNEQFF. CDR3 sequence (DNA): TGTGCCAGCAGCGTCAGCGGGAGCCTATACAATGAGCAGTTCTTC.

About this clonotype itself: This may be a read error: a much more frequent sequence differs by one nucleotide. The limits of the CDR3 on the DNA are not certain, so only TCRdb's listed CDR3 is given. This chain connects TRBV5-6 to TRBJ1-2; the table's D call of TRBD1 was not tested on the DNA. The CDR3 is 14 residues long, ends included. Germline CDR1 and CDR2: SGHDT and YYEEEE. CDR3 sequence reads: CASSVGQGNYGHTF.

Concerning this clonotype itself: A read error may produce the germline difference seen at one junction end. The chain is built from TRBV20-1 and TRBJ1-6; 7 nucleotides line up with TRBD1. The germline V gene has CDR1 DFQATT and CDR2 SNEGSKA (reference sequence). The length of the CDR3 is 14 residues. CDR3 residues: CSARQGSYSSSLHF. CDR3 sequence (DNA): TGCAGTGCTCGACAGGGCTCCTATAGTTCATCCCTCCACTTT.

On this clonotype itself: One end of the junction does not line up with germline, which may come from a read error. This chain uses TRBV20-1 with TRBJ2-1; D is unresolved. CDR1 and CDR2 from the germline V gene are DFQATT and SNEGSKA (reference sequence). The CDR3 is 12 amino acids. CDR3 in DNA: TGCAATGGAGAAGACTCGTGGCCTGAGCAGCTCTTC. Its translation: CNGEDSWPEQLF.

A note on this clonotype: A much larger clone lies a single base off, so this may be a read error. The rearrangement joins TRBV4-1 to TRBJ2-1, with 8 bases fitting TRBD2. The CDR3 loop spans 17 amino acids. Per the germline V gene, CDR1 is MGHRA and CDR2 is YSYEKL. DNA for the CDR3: TGCGCCAGCAGCCAAGATCTAGGGCGGGGGGCCGGGAATGAGCATTTCTTC. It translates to CASSQDLGRGAGNEHFF.

CDR3 sequence (DNA): TGCGCCAGCACCCTGGGAGGCGGGGAGGTCTGCGAGCAGTACTTC. Protein product: CASTLGGGEVCEQYF. This chain links TRBV5-1 with TRBJ2-7, with D possibly matching TRBD2 (6 bases). V dropped 6 bases and J dropped 6 bases, with 22 bases sitting between them. This CDR3 is built from 15 residues. Germline V gives CDR1 SGHRS, CDR2 YFSETQ.

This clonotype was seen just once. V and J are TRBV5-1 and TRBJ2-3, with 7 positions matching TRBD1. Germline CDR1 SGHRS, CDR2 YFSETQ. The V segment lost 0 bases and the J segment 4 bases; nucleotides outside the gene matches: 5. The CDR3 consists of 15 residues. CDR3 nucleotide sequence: TGCGCCAGCAGCTTGGGATGGACAGGTTCAGATACGCAGTATTTT. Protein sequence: CASSLGWTGSDTQYF.

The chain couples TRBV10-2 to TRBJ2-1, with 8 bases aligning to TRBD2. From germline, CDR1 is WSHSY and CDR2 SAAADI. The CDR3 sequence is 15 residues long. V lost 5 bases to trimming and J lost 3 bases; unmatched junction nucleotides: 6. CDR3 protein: CASSITGGNYNEQFF. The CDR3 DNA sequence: TGCGCCAGCAGTATCACGGGAGGGAACTACAATGAGCAGTTCTTC.

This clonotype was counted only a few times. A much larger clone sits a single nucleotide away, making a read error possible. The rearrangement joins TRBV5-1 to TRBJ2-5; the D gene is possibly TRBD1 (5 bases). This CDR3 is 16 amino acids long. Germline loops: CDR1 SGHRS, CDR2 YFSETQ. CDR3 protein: CASNLGQGTAQETQYF. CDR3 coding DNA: TGCGCCAGCAACTTGGGGCAGGGTACGGCGCAGGAGACCCAGTACTTC.

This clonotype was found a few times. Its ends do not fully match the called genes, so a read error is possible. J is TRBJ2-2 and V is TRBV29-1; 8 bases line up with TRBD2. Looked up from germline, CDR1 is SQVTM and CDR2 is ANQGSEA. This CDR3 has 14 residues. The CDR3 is CSVERPGGPGELLF. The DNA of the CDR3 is TGCAGCGTTGAACGGCCGGGGGGGCCCGGGGAGCTGTTATTT.